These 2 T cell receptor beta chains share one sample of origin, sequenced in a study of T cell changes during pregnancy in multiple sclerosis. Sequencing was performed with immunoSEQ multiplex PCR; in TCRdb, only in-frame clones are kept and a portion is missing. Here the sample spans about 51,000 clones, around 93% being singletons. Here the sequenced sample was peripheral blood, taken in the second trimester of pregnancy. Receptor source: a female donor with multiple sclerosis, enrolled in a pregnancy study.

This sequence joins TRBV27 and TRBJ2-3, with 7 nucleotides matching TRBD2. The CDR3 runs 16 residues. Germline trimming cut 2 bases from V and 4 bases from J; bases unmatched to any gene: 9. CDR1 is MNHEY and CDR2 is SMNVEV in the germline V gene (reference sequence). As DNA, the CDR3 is TGTGCCAGCAGTTTAATGGCGGGAGTAGTGGCAGATACGCAGTATTTT. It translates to CASSLMAGVVADTQYF.

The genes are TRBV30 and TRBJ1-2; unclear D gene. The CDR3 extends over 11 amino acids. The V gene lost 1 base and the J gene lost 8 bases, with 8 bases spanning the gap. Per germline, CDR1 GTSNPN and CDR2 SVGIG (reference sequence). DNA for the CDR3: TGTGCCTGGAGTGCCGGGGTCGGCTACACCTTC. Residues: CAWSAGVGYTF. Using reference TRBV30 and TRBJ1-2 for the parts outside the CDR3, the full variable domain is SQTIHQWPATLVQPVGSPLSLECTVEGTSNPNLYWYRQAAGRGLQLLFYSVGIGQISSEVPQNLSASRPQDRQFILSSKKLLLSDSGFYLCAWSAGVGYTFGSGTRLTVV.